This entry concerns a single T cell receptor beta chain. Its antigen remains undetermined. Per-base qualities were not stored, and no clone one base away is much larger. The germline V gene provides CDR1 MNHNS and CDR2 SASEGT. The CDR3, cysteine through phenylalanine, is 14 amino acids long. Only the CDR3 DNA is retained, 42 bases long and in frame from the first base. Cut back by 6 bases and 4 bases, the V and J ends lie 13 bases apart. Only healthy Caucasian donors were included. The twin cohort comprised three pairs of female monozygotic twins, all aged roughly 18 to 30 years. Peripheral blood mononuclear cells were used as the source from which RNA for TCR libraries was isolated. The method was 5' RACE. The sequencing machine was an Illumina HiSeq 2000. A universal primer binding site was introduced by template switching, and a unique molecular identifier was present in the final cDNA, enabling accurate counting of TCR cDNA molecules. First-strand cDNA for TCR alpha and beta chains was synthesized from specific primers in the conserved constant-segment region. To control for contamination, every cDNA library carried two barcodes: a SMART-Mk sample barcode plus Illumina barcodes. TruSeq adapter sequences and Illumina sample barcodes were added in two successive PCR steps. TCR alpha and beta cDNA libraries were sequenced on the Illumina HiSeq platform with custom primers. In the paper's pipeline: Raw reads were processed with MiGEC to extract unique molecular identifiers, and MiXCR was used to determine CDR3 positions. Recombination models were inferred per individual with the repgenHMM and IGoR tools using an EM algorithm. Shared clonotype analysis was performed with the tcR package in R, normalizing sharing by the product of cloneset sizes. Out-of-frame nonproductive sequences were analyzed to study raw recombination free of thymic and clonal selection effects. Clones were called with MiXCR by TCRdb after fastp trimmed the public reads at Q25, and only in-frame beta chains were retained. For every CDR3 protein sequence, its rows merge into one entry that carries the most common genes and DNA. These V and J calls are TCRdb output, not the study's own analysis. The sample profile shows approximately 680,000 distinct CDR3 sequences; around 7.4% of them were found once. Around 1.6% of the sample is held by the ten biggest clonotypes.

This sample is part of a study of identical twins (dated by TCRdb to the mid-2010s). In terms of the full investigation: To test whether fetal clonotypes persist, the study used deep sequencing on TCR alpha and beta repertoires from monozygotic twins, unrelated adults of various ages, and cord blood. To rule out contamination, the twin experiments were replicated at different times with different library preparation protocols.

What the research found in general, with its limitations: A weaker excess of twin sharing was found in beta out-of-frame sequences because the signal-to-noise ratio was lowered by fewer shared sequences. Because the same donors could not be followed over many years, the conclusions depended on cross-sectional statistical analysis. Invariant T cells such as MAIT and iNKT could partly confound zero-insertion analyses, although diverse VJ usage argued against such confounding for most clonotypes. Abundant cord blood beta clonotypes had fewer insertions, young adult naive repertoires showed a similar but weaker trend, and memory repertoires showed no such trend. Compared with coincidental sharing between unrelated individuals, an excess of low generation-probability sequences was observed among out-of-frame TCR alpha sequences shared between twins. Out-of-frame TCR alpha sharing in monozygotic twins was systematically underestimated by recombination models, whereas sharing between unrelated individuals was in agreement with the recombination models.

The same specimen was also included in a second study, on yellow fever vaccine responses in identical twins. The other study reports the following: The T cell response to vaccination in identical twins was reported by the authors to appear partly convergent and partly personalized. Focusing on identical twins, the study followed the T cell clones that responded to the vaccine, and did so with precision.

Recombination linked TRBV6-1 to TRBJ1-5; TRBD1 is a weak D gene call, 6 bases matching. Sequenced sample: PBMCs. The source of this sequence is a woman aged 18-29 years in good health. The nucleotide sequence is TGTGCCAGCAGAGAGACAGGAATTAATCAGCCCCAGCATTTT. This gives the protein CASRETGINQPQHF.